The entry that follows covers one TCR beta chain sequence. Its antigen is still unknown. The trim removed 3 bases at V and 6 bases at J, leaving 6 bases unmatched. The CDR3 extends over 15 amino acids. CDR1 and CDR2 from the germline V gene are SEHNR and FQNEAQ (reference sequence). This sample is drawn from a study of T cells after yellow fever vaccination. Whole-study results and caveats: Post-booster repertoires again held most primary-vaccination clones (about 95% CD4, approximately 90% CD8). Across the CD4 and CD8 compartments, a small share of clonotypes was present in both. Abundant bulk-derived clonotypes could contaminate FACS-sorted repertoires.

5'RACE template switching generated TCR cDNA, adding a universal primer site and UMIs. TCRdb reprocessed the 5' RACE reads via MiXCR and lists one record per CDR3 protein. The sample lists approximately 330,000 distinct CDR3 sequences, roughly an eighth occurring once. The specimen comprised CD4+ T cells sorted from PBMCs, sampled 15 days after the yellow fever booster vaccination. The receptor was isolated from a man aged 18 to 29 who received the YFV17D yellow fever vaccine. The chain uses TRBV7-9 and TRBJ2-2, with TRBD1 matching over 8 bases. The CDR3 DNA reads TGTGCCAGCAGCTTCTTGGACAGGGCGGCCGGGGAGCTGTTTTTT. Translation gives CASSFLDRAAGELFF. Drawing the rest from reference TRBV7-9 and TRBJ2-2, the complete variable domain is DTGVSQNPRHKITKRGQNVTFRCDPISEHNRLYWYRQTLGQGPEFLTYFQNEAQLEKSRLLSDRFSAERPKGSFSTLEIQRTEQGDSAMYLCASSFLDRAAGELFFGEGSRLTVL.